Following are 5 T cell receptor beta chains from one sample sequenced in a study of T cell changes during pregnancy in multiple sclerosis. Here immunoSEQ multiplex PCR was the method, and the copy in TCRdb shows in-frame clones only, minus some. The data hold over 35,000 clones, with around nine tenths observed a single time. Sequenced material: CD4+ T cells from peripheral blood mononuclear cells, taken in the third trimester of pregnancy. The source is a female donor with multiple sclerosis, enrolled in a pregnancy study.

This chain joins TRBV10-3 and TRBJ1-4; 8 nucleotides match TRBD1. There are 14 residues in the CDR3. CDR1 and CDR2 from the germline V gene are ENHRY and SYGVKD. The V and J ends lost 4 bases and 7 bases, in that order; junction bases with no gene match: 5. The CDR3 is CAISGTGTTEKLFF. The CDR3 DNA sequence: TGTGCCATCAGTGGGACAGGGACCACTGAAAAACTGTTTTTT.

The chain carries TRBV7-2 and TRBJ2-2; 8 bases map to TRBD1. In germline, CDR1 is SGHTA, CDR2 FQGNSA. CDR3 size: 16 residues. With V trimmed by 1 base and J by 5 bases, 6 bases remained unmatched. The CDR3 nucleotides are TGTGCCAGCAGCTTAGACGCGACAGGGGTTACCGGGGAGCTGTTTTTT. It specifies CASSLDATGVTGELFF.

The chain couples TRBV2 to TRBJ2-2, with D tentatively TRBD1 (6 bases). CDR3 length: 15 amino acids. V was trimmed by 6 bases and J by 4 bases, leaving 15 bases between them. The germline gives CDR1 SNHLY, CDR2 FYNNEI. For the CDR3, the DNA is TGTGCCAGCAGCCAAGGACAGCGAGGCACCGGGGAGCTGTTTTTT. Translating gives CASSQGQRGTGELFF.

This rearrangement joins TRBV7-2 to TRBJ2-1; 9 nucleotides align to TRBD1. Losses at the gene ends were 5 bases for V and 6 bases for J; bases not matched to a gene: 8. The germline gives CDR1 SGHTA, CDR2 FQGNSA. The CDR3 contains 15 residues. CDR3 coding DNA: TGTGCCAGCAGCCTAAGGGGACAGGGAAGCAATGAGCAGTTCTTC. Residues: CASSLRGQGSNEQFF.

The chain employs TRBV18 and TRBJ1-1, with no clear D. CDR1 is KGHSH, CDR2 LQKENI, per germline. V was pared by 3 bases and J by 0 bases, with 14 bases between. The CDR3 runs 16 residues. CDR3 protein: CASSPRSSSLNTEAFF. CDR3 bases: TGTGCCAGCTCACCTAGGAGTTCTTCCCTGAACACTGAAGCTTTCTTT.